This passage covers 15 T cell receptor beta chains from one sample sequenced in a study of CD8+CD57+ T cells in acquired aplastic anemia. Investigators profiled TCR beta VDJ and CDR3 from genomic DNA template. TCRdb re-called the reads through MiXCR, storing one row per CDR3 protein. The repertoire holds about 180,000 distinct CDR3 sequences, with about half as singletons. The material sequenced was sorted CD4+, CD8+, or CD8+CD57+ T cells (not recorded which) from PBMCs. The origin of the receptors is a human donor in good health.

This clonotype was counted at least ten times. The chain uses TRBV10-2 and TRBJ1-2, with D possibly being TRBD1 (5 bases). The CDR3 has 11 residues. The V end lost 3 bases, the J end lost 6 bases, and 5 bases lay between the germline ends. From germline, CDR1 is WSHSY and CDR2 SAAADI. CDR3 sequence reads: CASSDRDGYTF. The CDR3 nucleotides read TGCGCCAGCAGTGACAGGGATGGCTACACCTTC.

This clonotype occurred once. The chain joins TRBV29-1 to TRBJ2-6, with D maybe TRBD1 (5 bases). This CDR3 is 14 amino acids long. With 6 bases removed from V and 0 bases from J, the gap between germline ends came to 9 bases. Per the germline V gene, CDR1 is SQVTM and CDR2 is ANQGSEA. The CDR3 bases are TGCAGCGTCGACACAGGCTCTGGGGCCAACGTCCTGACTTTC. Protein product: CSVDTGSGANVLTF.

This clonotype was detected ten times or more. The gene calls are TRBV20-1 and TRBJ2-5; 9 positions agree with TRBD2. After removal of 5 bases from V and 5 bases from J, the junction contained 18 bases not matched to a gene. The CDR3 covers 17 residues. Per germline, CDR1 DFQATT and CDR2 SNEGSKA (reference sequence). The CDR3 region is CSARPAVASGAWETQYF. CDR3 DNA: TGCAGTGCTCGTCCGGCCGTTGCTAGCGGGGCTTGGGAGACCCAGTACTTC.

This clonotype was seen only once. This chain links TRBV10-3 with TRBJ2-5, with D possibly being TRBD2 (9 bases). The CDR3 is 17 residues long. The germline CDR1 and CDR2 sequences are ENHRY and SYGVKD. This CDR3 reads CSSSEAGGGRVLETQYF. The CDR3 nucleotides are TGTTCCAGCAGTGAAGCAGGGGGCGGGAGGGTTTTAGAGACCCAGTACTTC.

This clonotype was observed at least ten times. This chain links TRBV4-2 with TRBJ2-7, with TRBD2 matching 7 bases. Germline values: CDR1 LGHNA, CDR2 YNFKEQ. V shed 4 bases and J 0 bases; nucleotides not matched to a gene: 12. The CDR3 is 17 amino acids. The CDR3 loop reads CASSPLTGGGLSYEQYF. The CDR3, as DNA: TGTGCCAGCAGCCCCCTGACGGGGGGAGGCCTCTCCTACGAGCAGTACTTC.

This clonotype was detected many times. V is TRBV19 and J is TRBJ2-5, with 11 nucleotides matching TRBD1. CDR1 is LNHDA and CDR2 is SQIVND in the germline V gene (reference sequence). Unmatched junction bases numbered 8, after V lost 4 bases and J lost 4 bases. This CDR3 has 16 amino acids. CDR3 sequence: CASSTPLDRGRETQYF. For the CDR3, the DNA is TGTGCCAGTAGTACTCCTTTGGACAGGGGGCGAGAGACCCAGTACTTC.

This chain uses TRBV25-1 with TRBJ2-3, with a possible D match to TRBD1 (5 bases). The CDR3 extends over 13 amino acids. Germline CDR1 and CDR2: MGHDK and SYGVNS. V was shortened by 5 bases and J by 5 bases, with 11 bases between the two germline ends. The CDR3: CASSHPTEDTQYF. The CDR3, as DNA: TGTGCCAGCAGTCATCCGACAGAAGATACGCAGTATTTT. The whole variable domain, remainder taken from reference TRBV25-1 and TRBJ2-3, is EADIYQTPRYLVIGTGKKITLECSQTMGHDKMYWYQQDPGMELHLIHYSYGVNSTEKGDLSSESTVSRIRTEHFPLTLESARPSHTSQYLCASSHPTEDTQYFGPGTRLTVL.

The CDR3 reads CASSQVQGYEQYF. The CDR3 DNA follows: TGTGCCAGCAGCCAAGTACAGGGCTACGAGCAGTACTTC. V usage is TRBV14 and J usage is TRBJ2-7; D possibly corresponds to TRBD1 (6 bases). The V end lost 1 base, the J end lost 3 bases, and 7 bases lay between the germline ends. CDR1 SGHDN and CDR2 FVKESK come from the germline V gene. The CDR3 runs to 13 residues.

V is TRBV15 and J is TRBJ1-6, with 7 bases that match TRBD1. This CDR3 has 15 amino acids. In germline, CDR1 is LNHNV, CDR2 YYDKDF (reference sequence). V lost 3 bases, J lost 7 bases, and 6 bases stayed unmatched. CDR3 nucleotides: TGTGCCACCAGCAGCAGACAGGGCGAGAATTCACCCCTCCACTTT. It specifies CATSSRQGENSPLHF.

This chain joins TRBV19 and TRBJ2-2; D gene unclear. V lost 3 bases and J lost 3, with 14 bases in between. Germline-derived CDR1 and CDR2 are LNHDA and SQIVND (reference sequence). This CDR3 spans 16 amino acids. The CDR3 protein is CASSMYGSGYTGELFF. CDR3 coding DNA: TGTGCCAGTAGTATGTACGGGTCTGGGTACACCGGGGAGCTGTTTTTT.

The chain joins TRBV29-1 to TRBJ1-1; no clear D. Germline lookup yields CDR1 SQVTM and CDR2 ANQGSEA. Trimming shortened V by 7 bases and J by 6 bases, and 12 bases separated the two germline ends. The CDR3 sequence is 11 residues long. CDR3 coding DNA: TGCAGCGGGAGCCGAGGGTCTGAAGCTTTCTTT. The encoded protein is CSGSRGSEAFF. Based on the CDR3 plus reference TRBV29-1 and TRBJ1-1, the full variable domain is SAVISQKPSRDICQRGTSLTIQCQVDSQVTMMFWYRQQPGQSLTLIATANQGSEATYESGFVIDKFPISRPNLTFSTLTVSNMSPEDSSIYLCSGSRGSEAFFGQGTRLTVV.

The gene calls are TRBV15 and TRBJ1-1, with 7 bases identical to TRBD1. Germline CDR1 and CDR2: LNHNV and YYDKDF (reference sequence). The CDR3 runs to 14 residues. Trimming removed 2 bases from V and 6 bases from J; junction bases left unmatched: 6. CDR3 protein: CATSRLTGAAEAFF. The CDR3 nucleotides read TGTGCCACCAGCAGACTTACAGGGGCCGCTGAAGCTTTCTTT.

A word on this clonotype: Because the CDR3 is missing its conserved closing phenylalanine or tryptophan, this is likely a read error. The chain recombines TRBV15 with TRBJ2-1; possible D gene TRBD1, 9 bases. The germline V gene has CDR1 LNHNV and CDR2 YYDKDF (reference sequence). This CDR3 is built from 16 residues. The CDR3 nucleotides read TGTGCCGCCAGCCCGAACCCCGGACAGGGGACTAGTGAGCAGTTCCTC. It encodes CAASPNPGQGTSEQFL.

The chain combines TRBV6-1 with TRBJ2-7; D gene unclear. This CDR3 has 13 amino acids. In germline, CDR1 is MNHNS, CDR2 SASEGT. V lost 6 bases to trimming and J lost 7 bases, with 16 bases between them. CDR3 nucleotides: TGTGCCAGCAGCGCCAGCAAAGTCGGGGAGCAGTACTTC. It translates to CASSASKVGEQYF.

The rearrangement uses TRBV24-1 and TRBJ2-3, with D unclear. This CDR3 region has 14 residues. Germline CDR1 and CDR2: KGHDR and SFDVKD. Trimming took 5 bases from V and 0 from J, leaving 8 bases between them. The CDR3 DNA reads TGTGCCACCAGTGGGTCGGGTAGCACAGATACGCAGTATTTT. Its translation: CATSGSGSTDTQYF.